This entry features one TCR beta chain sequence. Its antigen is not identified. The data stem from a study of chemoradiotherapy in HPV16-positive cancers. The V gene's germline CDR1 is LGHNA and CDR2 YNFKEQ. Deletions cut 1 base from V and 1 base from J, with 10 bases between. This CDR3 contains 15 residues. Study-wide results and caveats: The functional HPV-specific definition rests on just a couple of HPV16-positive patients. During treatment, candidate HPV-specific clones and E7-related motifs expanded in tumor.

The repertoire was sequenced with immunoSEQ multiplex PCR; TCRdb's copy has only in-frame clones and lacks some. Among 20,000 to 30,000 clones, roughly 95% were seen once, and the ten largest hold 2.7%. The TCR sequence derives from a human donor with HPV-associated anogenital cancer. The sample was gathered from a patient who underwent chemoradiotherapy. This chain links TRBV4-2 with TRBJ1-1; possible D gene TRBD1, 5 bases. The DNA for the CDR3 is TGTGCCAGCAGCCAAGTAGAACAGGCGAACACTGAAGCTTTCTTT. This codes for CASSQVEQANTEAFF.